The clone carrying this T cell receptor beta chain was detected only a few times. Its antigen is undetermined. As processed by the authors: Concordance between patient CD8+ clones exceeding 1% and published virus-specific TCRB sequences was infrequent. The assay was immunoSEQ multiplex PCR, and TCRdb's table has in-frame clones only and misses some. The V and J calls and the clone size are those of that table, but D and trimming were determined from the DNA. The profile shows under 5,000 clones, about 87% of them singletons. This sample was included in a study of somatic mutations in cytotoxic T cells in rheumatoid arthritis. Study conclusions and caveats: Reported slight underrepresentation of TRBV07 in rheumatoid arthritis patients was not subjected to multiple-comparison adjustment.

Germline-derived CDR1 and CDR2 are SGDLS and YYNGEE. The V gene end was trimmed by 2 bases and the J gene end by 4 bases; junction bases not matched to a gene: 13. The CDR3 is 18 residues long. Sequenced: CD8+ T cells sorted from blood. The chain carries TRBV9 and TRBJ1-2, with 11 bases matching TRBD1. This clonotype originated in a woman between 45 and 60 years old with rheumatoid arthritis. The CDR3 nucleotides are TGTGCCAGCAGCGTCACGTCCGTGGGGACAGGGGGAAGCTATGGCTACACCTTC. This sequence encodes CASSVTSVGTGGSYGYTF. The whole variable domain, filled in from reference TRBV9 and TRBJ1-2, reads DSGVTQTPKHLITATGQRVTLRCSPRSGDLSVYWYQQSLDQGLQFLIQYYNGEERAKGNILERFSAQQFPDLHSELNLSSLELGDSALYFCASSVTSVGTGGSYGYTFGSGTRLTVV.